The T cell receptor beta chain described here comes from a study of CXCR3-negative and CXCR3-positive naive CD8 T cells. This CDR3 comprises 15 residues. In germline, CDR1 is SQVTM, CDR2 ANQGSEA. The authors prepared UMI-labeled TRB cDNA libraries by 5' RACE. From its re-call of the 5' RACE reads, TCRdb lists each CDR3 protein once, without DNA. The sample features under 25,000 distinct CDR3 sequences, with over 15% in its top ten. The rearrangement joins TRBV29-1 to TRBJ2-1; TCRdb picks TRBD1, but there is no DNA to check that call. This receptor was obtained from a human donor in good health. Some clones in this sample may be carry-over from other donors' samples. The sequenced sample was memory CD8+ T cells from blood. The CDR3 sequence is CSVEDAGGFVDEQFF.